This TCR beta chain originates from a study of T cell responses to AZD1222 COVID-19 vaccine. Points from the study as a whole: Nearly half of the spike-specific TCRs reportedly recognize variant regions that carry no mutations. Clonal diversity was possibly underestimated, and the donors were mostly white British, with more females. Once two AZD1222 doses were given, Spike-specific TCR breadth and depth went up.

The germline V and J ends were trimmed by 2 bases and 6 bases, with 14 bases remaining between them. The CDR3 covers 15 residues. In germline, CDR1 is SGHRS, CDR2 YFSETQ. About this clone itself: Its antigen is still unknown.

Only in-frame clones appear in the TCRdb table, and some are missing; sequencing was by immunoSEQ multiplex PCR. The data contain roughly 100,000 clones, roughly 88% of them singletons. This chain links TRBV5-1 with TRBJ1-4; the D is unclear. The clonotype was recovered from an adult in good health. The specimen comprised peripheral blood, sampled on day 0 of AZD1222 vaccination. The CDR3 region has the DNA TGCGCCAGCAGCTTAACGGCAAAGAAAGATGAAAAACTGTTTTTT. The encoded protein is CASSLTAKKDEKLFF.